The clone carrying this T cell receptor (beta chain) was detected many times. Antigen unknown. After removal of 3 bases from V and 11 bases from J, the junction contained 3 bases not matched to a gene. Germline V gives CDR1 SGHTA, CDR2 FQGNSA. This CDR3 is 11 amino acids long. TCRbeta library construction was performed incorporating unique molecular identifiers. TCRdb passed the PCR reads through MiXCR, listing each CDR3 protein once. Of 700,000 to 950,000 distinct CDR3 sequences in the sample, around 15% were seen once. The data belong to a study of T-cell reconstitution after alpha-beta-depleted transplantation in children. Findings and caveats of the study: When one year had passed after transplant, most T-cell counts and diversity came from newly produced T cells. Several hundred rapidly expanded clones from non-depleted graft cells reportedly supplied alpha-beta T cells about two months post-transplant.

Sequenced here: PBMCs, mostly from graft donor cells, sampled 360 days after TCRalphabeta/CD19-depleted stem cell transplant. This receptor was obtained from a male patient between 5 and 17 years old who had a stem cell transplant for acute lymphoblastic leukemia, so the T cells may come from the graft donor. The rearrangement uses TRBV7-2 and TRBJ1-1; 7 nucleotides align to TRBD1. CDR3 protein: CASSFGGQAFF. The DNA for the CDR3 is TGTGCCAGCAGCTTTGGGGGACAGGCTTTCTTT.